This T cell receptor beta chain was captured by sequencing in a study of OX40 agonist ivuxolimab in advanced cancers. The repertoire was sequenced with immunoSEQ multiplex PCR; TCRdb's copy has only in-frame clones and lacks some. The profile shows roughly 59,000 clones, around 80% of them singletons. Study findings and constraints: Nonresponders included some who also had low normalized T-cell clonal expansion. Clonal expansion was among the lowest in partial responders at 0.1-3.0 mg/kg, especially CD8+.

This CDR3 comprises 11 residues. V lost 6 bases to trimming and J lost 7 bases, with 7 bases between them. The germline V gene has CDR1 MNHNY and CDR2 SVGAGI (reference sequence). Note on this clone: The antigen is undetermined.

The source is an adult with an advanced solid tumor such as melanoma, head and neck, liver or kidney cancer. The sample here was CD4+ or CD8+ T cells sorted from blood, taken in a trial of the OX40 agonist ivuxolimab. J is TRBJ2-1 and V is TRBV6-6; no clear D. For the CDR3, the DNA is TGTGCCAGCAGACAGAGGAATGAGCAGTTCTTC. Translated, it gives CASRQRNEQFF.